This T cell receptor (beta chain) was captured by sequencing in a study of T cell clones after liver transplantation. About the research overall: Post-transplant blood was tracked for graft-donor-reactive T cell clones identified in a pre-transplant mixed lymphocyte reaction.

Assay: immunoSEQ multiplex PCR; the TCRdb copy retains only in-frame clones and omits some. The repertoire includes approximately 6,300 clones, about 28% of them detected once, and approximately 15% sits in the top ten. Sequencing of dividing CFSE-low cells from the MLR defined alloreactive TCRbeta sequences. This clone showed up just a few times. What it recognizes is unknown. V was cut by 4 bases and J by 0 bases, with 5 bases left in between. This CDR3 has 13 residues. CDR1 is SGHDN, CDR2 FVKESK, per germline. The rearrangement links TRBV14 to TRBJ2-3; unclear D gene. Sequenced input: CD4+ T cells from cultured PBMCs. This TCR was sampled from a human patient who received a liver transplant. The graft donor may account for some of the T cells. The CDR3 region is CASSRWSTDTQYF. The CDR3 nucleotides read TGTGCCAGCAGCCGGTGGAGCACAGATACGCAGTATTTT.